This TCR beta chain appears in the sequencing data of a study of Graves' ophthalmopathy and Graves' hyperthyroidism (dated by TCRdb to between 2018 and 2020). Notes on the research overall: Peripheral blood was collected at initial diagnosis, prior to any treatment. TCR beta repertoire signatures were used to distinguish Graves' ophthalmopathy from Graves' hyperthyroidism and to predict progression to ophthalmopathy. In total, some 140 blood samples were TCR-sequenced: roughly 45 ophthalmopathy, about 75 hyperthyroidism and about 17 hyperthyroidism-to-ophthalmopathy patients. To explore V-J signatures that distinguish ophthalmopathy from hyperthyroidism, a discovery set of 100 patients was enrolled, made up of roughly 41 with ophthalmopathy and 57 with stable hyperthyroidism. For independent validation, a separate cohort was made up of 18 hyperthyroidism patients plus 17 patients who later progressed from hyperthyroidism to ophthalmopathy. In five to seven hyperthyroidism patients, the T-cell repertoire of thyroid tissue was compared with the T-cell repertoire of blood. Once sampling was done, hyperthyroidism patients were given methimazole at a starting dose of 30 mg daily, while ophthalmopathy patients were given high-dose intravenous methylprednisolone. The 100 discovery patients were randomly split 7:3 into training and test sets.

TCR beta CDR3 regions were amplified from RNA transcripts for repertoire sequencing. The first round of RT-PCR was done with HTBI primers and the Qiagen OneStep RT-PCR kit, and was followed by a second round of multiplex PCR, then size selection and purification. Libraries were sequenced on an Illumina HiSeq2000 using paired-end 100 bp reads. Under the source paper's analysis protocol: SOAPnuke was used to process the reads, throwing out any read that had adapters, had uncalled bases, had a mean Phred below 15, or lacked an exact constant-primer or identifier match. High-quality paired reads were merged with COPE v1.2.5. Each unique nucleotide sequence was defined as a clonotype, and clonotypes were aligned to IMGT TRB V, D and J references with MiTCR v1.1. The analysis was limited to V-J combinations with a frequency above 0.0001, which together covered approximately 99% of repertoires. For each V-J combination, a TCR clonal expansion and chaos score was defined as F50 clonal expansion divided by the chaos observed in the TCRdist matrix. Welch's t-statistics and random forest were used to reduce features to about 13 V-J combinations, which were fed into a naive Bayes classifier. Thyroid-blood repertoire similarity was quantified with the Morisita-Horn index. TCRdb cleaned the public reads at Q25 with fastp, built clones with MiXCR and kept in-frame beta chains. Rows merge per CDR3 protein into single entries with the most common DNA and genes. These V and J calls are TCRdb output, not the study's own analysis. The sample has 170,000 or so distinct CDR3 sequences on record, 37% of them singletons. Together, the top ten hold under 7% of the sample.

Spanning cysteine to phenylalanine, the CDR3 consists of 15 amino acids. The entry retains the CDR3 DNA only, 45 bases that are in frame from base 1. Per the germline V gene, SGHTA is the CDR1 and FQGNSA is the CDR2. Clipping removes 0 bases from V and 4 bases from J, with 1 as the unmatched junction base count. Turning to this clonotype: Its antigen remains undetermined. Base qualities are not provided; no much larger clone lies one nucleotide away.

The paper's findings and limits, for the study overall: Sample size was not statistically predetermined, and group allocation was not concealed from the investigators. In validation, the model predicted ophthalmopathy progression with about 70% sensitivity and roughly 72% specificity; some 13 predicted patients were CT-confirmed with GO in a median of approximately 6.5 months. Most of the expanded thyroid clonotypes with a frequency above 0.001 were also detected in blood, and it was suggested that the thyroid immune response may be reflected by blood repertoires. In cross-validation, the 13-signature model distinguished ophthalmopathy from stable hyperthyroidism with about 87% sensitivity and roughly 81% specificity, and in the test set the corresponding values were roughly 80% and 76%.

Ophthalmopathy patients had moderately to severely active disease, Clinical Activity Score of at least 3, NOSPECS grade of at least 4, and disease duration under 3 months. Patients with other autoimmune diseases, uncontrolled infections, pregnancy or lactation were excluded. Diagnosis was based on clinical symptoms, serum thyroxine, TRAb, thyroid ultrasound and orbital computed tomography. Using Ficoll-Paque density gradient centrifugation, PBMCs were isolated from about 9.4 ml of fresh peripheral blood. Trizol reagent was used to extract the total RNA, and its quality was then checked on an Agilent 2100 Bioanalyzer.

The rearranged segments are TRBV7-2 and TRBJ2-2, and 8 bases in between align with TRBD1. The receptor was isolated from a middle-aged woman with Graves' ophthalmopathy. Donor details come from another sample of the same person, matched by shared clones. The sequenced material came from peripheral blood. This receptor has the CDR3 CASSLAGQGTGELFF. The DNA reads TGTGCCAGCAGCTTAGCTGGACAGGGCACCGGGGAGCTGTTTTTT.